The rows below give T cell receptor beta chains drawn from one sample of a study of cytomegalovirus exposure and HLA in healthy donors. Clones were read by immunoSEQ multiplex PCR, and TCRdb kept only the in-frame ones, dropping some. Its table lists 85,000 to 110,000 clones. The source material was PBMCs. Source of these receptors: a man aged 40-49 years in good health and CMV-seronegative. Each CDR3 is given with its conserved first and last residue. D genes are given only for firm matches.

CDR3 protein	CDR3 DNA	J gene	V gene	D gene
CASSYSAGGTDTQYF	TGTGCCAGCAGTTATTCCGCCGGCGGAACAGATACGCAGTATTTT	TRBJ2-3	TRBV6-6	.
CASTDRGASTDTQYF	TGTGCCAGCACCGATCGGGGTGCTAGCACAGATACGCAGTATTTT	TRBJ2-3	TRBV2	.
CASRAGTGSNQPQHF	TGCGCCAGCAGAGCCGGGACAGGCAGCAATCAGCCCCAGCATTTT	TRBJ1-5	TRBV5-1	TRBD1
CASSQDYRETDTQYF	TGTGCCAGCAGCCAAGACTACAGGGAAACAGATACGCAGTATTTT	TRBJ2-3	TRBV4-2	.
CASSLGGANQPQHF	TGTGCCAGCAGCTTAGGCGGGGCCAATCAGCCCCAGCATTTT	TRBJ1-5	TRBV7-9	.
CASSLFTGSGANVLTF	TGTGCCAGCAGCCTATTTACTGGCTCTGGGGCCAACGTCCTGACTTTC	TRBJ2-6	TRBV7-2	.
CASSVEQQNTGELFF	TGTGCCAGCAGCGTAGAACAGCAGAACACCGGGGAGCTGTTTTTT	TRBJ2-2	TRBV9	.
CASTPLGGGLKETQYF	TGTGCCAGCACCCCCCTCGGGGGGGGGCTGAAAGAGACCCAGTACTTC	TRBJ2-5	TRBV2	TRBD2
CASSARDRGRETQYF	TGTGCCAGCAGTGCCCGGGACAGGGGGCGAGAGACCCAGTACTTC	TRBJ2-5	TRBV6-1	TRBD1
CASGRTSGNTDTQYF	TGTGCCAGCGGACGGACTAGCGGGAACACAGATACGCAGTATTTT	TRBJ2-3	TRBV6-4	TRBD2
CASSWGQGNGYTF	TGTGCCAGCAGCTGGGGACAGGGGAATGGCTACACCTTC	TRBJ1-2	TRBV5-4	TRBD1
CASSSLTSGRTDTQYF	TGCGCCAGCAGCTCCCTGACTAGCGGGAGAACAGATACGCAGTATTTT	TRBJ2-3	TRBV5-1	TRBD2
CAISEDRSTDTQYF	TGTGCCATCAGTGAGGACAGGAGCACAGATACGCAGTATTTT	TRBJ2-3	TRBV10-3	.
CASSYGTSEDTQYF	TGTGCCAGCAGTTACGGGACATCGGAAGATACGCAGTATTTT	TRBJ2-3	TRBV6-6	.
CACTENSPPHF	TGTGCCTGCACAGAAAATTCACCCCCCCACTTT	TRBJ1-6	TRBV30	.
CASSLRLAVYNEQFF	TGTGCCAGCAGCTTGCGGCTAGCGGTCTACAATGAGCAGTTCTTC	TRBJ2-1	TRBV5-5	TRBD2
CASSTTGVETQYF	TGTGCCAGCAGTACCACGGGGGTGGAGACCCAGTACTTC	TRBJ2-5	TRBV2	.
CASRTETNYGYTF	TGCGCCAGCAGAACAGAGACTAACTATGGCTACACCTTC	TRBJ1-2	TRBV5-1	.
CASSLGTSGSPLQETQYF	TGCGCCAGCAGCTTGGGGACTAGCGGGAGCCCCCTCCAAGAGACCCAGTACTTC	TRBJ2-5	TRBV5-1	TRBD2